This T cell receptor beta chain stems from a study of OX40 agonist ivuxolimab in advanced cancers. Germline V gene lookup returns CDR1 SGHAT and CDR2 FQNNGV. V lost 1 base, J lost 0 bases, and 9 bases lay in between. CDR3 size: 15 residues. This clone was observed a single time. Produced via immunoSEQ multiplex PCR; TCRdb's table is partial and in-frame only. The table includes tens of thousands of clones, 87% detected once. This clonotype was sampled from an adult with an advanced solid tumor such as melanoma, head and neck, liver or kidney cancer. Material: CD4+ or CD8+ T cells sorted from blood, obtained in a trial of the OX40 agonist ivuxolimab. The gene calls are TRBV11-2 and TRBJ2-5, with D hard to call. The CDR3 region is CASSLVGSYQETQYF. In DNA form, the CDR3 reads TGTGCCAGCAGCTTAGTGGGTAGTTACCAAGAGACCCAGTACTTC.